This is a list of T cell receptor beta chains from one sample in a study of T cells in Graves' hyperthyroidism and ophthalmopathy. TCRdb called the multiplex PCR reads again in MiXCR, with one record for every CDR3 protein. This sample has roughly 350,000 distinct CDR3 sequences, with more than 11% found just once. Sequenced sample: blood. These receptors all stem from a woman aged 25 to 39 with Graves' hyperthyroidism. Each CDR3 is given with its conserved first and last residue. A D gene is named only where the DNA matches it firmly. Clone sizes are given selectively: once, few, many, or a class where the clone is expanded.

D gene	V gene	J gene	clone size	CDR3 protein	CDR3 DNA
TRBD1	TRBV12-3/TRBV12-4	TRBJ1-2	many	CASRLQGAPLGYTF	TGTGCCAGCAGGCTACAGGGGGCGCCTCTAGGCTACACCTTC
.	TRBV7-9	TRBJ1-5	few	CASRPEAGGNQPQHF	TGTGCCAGCAGGCCCGAGGCGGGAGGCAATCAGCCCCAGCATTTT
TRBD1	TRBV6-1	TRBJ1-5	many	CASDVGQGIQPQHF	TGTGCCAGCGACGTGGGACAGGGGATTCAGCCCCAGCATTTT
.	TRBV11-2	TRBJ1-6	many	CASSRFHGTPVSPLHF	TGTGCCAGCAGCCGCTTTCATGGAACGCCTGTGTCACCCCTCCACTTT
.	TRBV6-1	TRBJ2-1	many	CASSESVYNEQFF	TGTGCCAGCAGTGAATCGGTCTACAATGAGCAGTTCTTC
.	TRBV28	TRBJ2-2	once	CASSFSGGTITGELFF	TGTGCCAGCAGTTTTTCTGGCGGGACGATCACCGGGGAGCTGTTTTTT
TRBD1	TRBV7-2	TRBJ1-4	many	CASSKSQGAEKLFF	TGTGCCAGCAGCAAAAGCCAGGGGGCTGAAAAACTGTTTTTT
.	TRBV14	TRBJ2-2	few	CASSRPGLTGELFF	TGTGCCAGCAGCCGACCGGGACTGACCGGGGAGCTGTTTTTT
.	TRBV7-2	TRBJ1-3	many	CASSLDIGPPVSGNTIYF	TGTGCCAGCAGCTTAGATATCGGCCCCCCCGTCTCTGGAAACACCATATATTTT
.	TRBV19	TRBJ2-1	few	CASSLEKWGYNEQFF	TGTGCCAGTAGTCTCGAGAAGTGGGGCTACAATGAGCAGTTCTTC
.	TRBV18	TRBJ1-1	many	CASSSRRDTEAFF	TGTGCCAGCTCTTCAAGAAGGGACACTGAAGCTTTCTTT
.	TRBV3-1	TRBJ2-4	few	CASSQDLLSKNIQYF	TGTGCCAGCAGCCAAGATTTGTTGTCCAAAAACATTCAGTACTTC
.	TRBV2	TRBJ2-3	.	CASSDLDSPGADTQYF	TGTGCCAGCAGTGATTTGGACTCCCCTGGGGCAGATACACAGTATTTT
TRBD2	TRBV12-3/TRBV12-4	TRBJ2-2	many	CASSFRGTRDTGELFF	TGTGCCAGCAGTTTCCGGGGGACTAGAGACACCGGGGAGCTGTTTTTT
TRBD1	TRBV7-2	TRBJ2-3	.	CASSRGTGEADTQYF	TGTGCCAGCAGCAGAGGGACAGGGGAAGCAGATACGCAGTATTTT
TRBD1	TRBV9	TRBJ2-7	few	CASSPRQGPAYEQYF	TGTGCCAGCAGCCCGCGACAGGGCCCTGCCTACGAGCAGTACTTC
TRBD1	TRBV28	TRBJ1-5	many	CASSLFRGTQGMSNQPQHF	TGTGCCAGCAGTTTGTTCCGTGGTACACAGGGGATGAGCAATCAGCCCCAGCATTTT
.	TRBV28	TRBJ2-1	.	CASRIRSEQFF	TGTGCCAGCAGAATTAGGAGTGAGCAGTTCTTC
.	TRBV20-1	TRBJ2-7	many	CSASPSHQGGSYEQYF	TGCAGTGCTAGCCCCTCCCATCAGGGTGGGTCCTACGAGCAGTACTTC
TRBD1	TRBV6-1	TRBJ1-2	many	CASSSGQGAGGYTF	TGTGCCAGCAGTAGCGGACAGGGGGCGGGTGGCTACACCTTC
.	TRBV11-2	TRBJ1-2	many	CASSGVNYGYTF	TGTGCCAGCAGCGGGGTTAACTATGGCTACACCTTC
.	TRBV20-1	TRBJ1-1	few	CSAGREGRAFF	TGCAGTGCTGGACGGGAGGGCAGAGCTTTCTTT
TRBD1	TRBV28	TRBJ2-1	many	CASIQDAWTGIGNEQFF	TGTGCCAGCATCCAAGATGCGTGGACAGGGATCGGAAATGAGCAGTTCTTC
.	TRBV24-1	TRBJ2-3	.	CATSDSRTDTQYF	TGTGCCACCAGTGATTCTAGGACAGATACGCAGTATTTT
TRBD1	TRBV6-1	TRBJ1-1	many	CASRKADREAFF	TGTGCCAGCAGGAAAGCGGACAGGGAAGCTTTCTTT
.	TRBV6-4	TRBJ2-3	few	CASSETSKGTQYF	TGTGCCAGCAGTGAAACTAGTAAGGGTACGCAGTATTTT
TRBD2	TRBV7-3	TRBJ2-1	.	CASSSAGGPGEQFF	TGTGCCAGCAGCTCGGCGGGAGGGCCCGGTGAGCAGTTCTTC
.	TRBV20-1	TRBJ2-3	many	CSAGATDTQYF	TGCAGTGCCGGGGCCACAGATACGCAGTATTTT
.	TRBV9	TRBJ2-7	many	CASSPRGWGPGDEQYF	TGTGCCAGCAGCCCCCGGGGGTGGGGACCAGGGGACGAGCAGTACTTC
.	TRBV6-2/TRBV6-3	TRBJ1-5	many	CASRRGDSNQPQHF	TGTGCCAGTCGTCGAGGGGATAGCAATCAGCCCCAGCATTTT
.	TRBV27	TRBJ2-2	many	CASSPGQNTGELFF	TGTGCCAGCAGTCCGGGACAGAACACCGGGGAGCTGTTTTTT
TRBD2	TRBV2	TRBJ2-7	many	CASLGVAGGPGEQYF	TGTGCCAGCTTGGGCGTAGCGGGAGGGCCGGGCGAGCAGTACTTC
.	TRBV15	TRBJ2-7	many	CATSTLFGTGIYEQYF	TGTGCCACCAGCACCTTGTTCGGGACGGGGATCTACGAGCAGTACTTC
.	TRBV29-1	TRBJ1-1	many	CSVAGLMNTEAFF	TGCAGCGTCGCGGGCCTAATGAACACTGAAGCTTTCTTT
.	TRBV2	TRBJ2-1	many	CASSEWDSYNEQFF	TGTGCCAGCAGTGAATGGGACTCTTACAATGAGCAGTTCTTC
.	TRBV7-9	TRBJ2-7	.	CASSFGDGNSYEQYF	TGTGCCAGCAGCTTTGGCGATGGTAACTCCTACGAGCAGTACTTC
.	TRBV12-3/TRBV12-4	TRBJ2-1	many	CASSVEAENNEQFF	TGTGCCAGCAGTGTTGAAGCTGAGAACAATGAGCAGTTCTTC
.	TRBV5-6	TRBJ2-5	few	CASSLAAKREETQYF	TGTGCCAGCAGCTTGGCGGCTAAAAGGGAAGAGACCCAGTACTTC
.	TRBV28	TRBJ2-7	many	CASNLQGVGVNGYEQYF	TGTGCCAGCAACCTACAGGGTGTTGGTGTAAACGGGTACGAGCAGTACTTC
.	TRBV7-9	TRBJ2-3	.	CAGSLGARETDTQYF	TGTGCCGGCAGCTTAGGTGCCAGGGAGACAGATACGCAGTATTTT
TRBD2	TRBV7-9	TRBJ2-5	many	CASSLQSTSIGETQYF	TGTGCCAGCAGCCTCCAATCGACTAGCATCGGGGAGACCCAGTACTTC
.	TRBV7-3	TRBJ2-5	many	CASSQIVGGQETQYF	TGTGCCAGCAGCCAGATCGTTGGGGGCCAAGAGACCCAGTACTTC
.	TRBV5-1	TRBJ2-3	.	CASSLGSSHTQYF	TGCGCCAGCAGCTTGGGGTCCTCCCATACGCAGTATTTT
.	TRBV11-1	TRBJ2-3	many	CASNDRTDTQYF	TGTGCCAGCAACGACCGCACAGATACGCAGTATTTT
.	TRBV28	TRBJ2-1	many	CASSFIQESGYNEQFF	TGTGCCAGCAGTTTTATACAGGAGTCTGGCTACAATGAGCAGTTCTTC
.	TRBV4-3	TRBJ2-6	few	CASSQDRNGANVLTF	TGCGCCAGCAGCCAAGATCGGAATGGGGCCAACGTCCTGACTTTC
.	TRBV11-2	TRBJ2-1	few	CASSFLPGGHNEQFF	TGTGCCAGCAGCTTTTTGCCGGGCGGGCACAATGAGCAGTTCTTC
.	TRBV30	TRBJ1-6	.	CAWRTTVSALHF	TGTGCCTGGAGGACTACAGTTTCGGCCCTCCACTTT
.	TRBV7-2	TRBJ2-3	.	CASSPGTYYYTDTQYF	TGTGCCAGCAGCCCCGGGACCTACTACTACACAGATACGCAGTATTTT
TRBD2	TRBV7-3	TRBJ2-1	many	CASSLTKTSGRGNEQFF	TGTGCCAGCAGCTTAACGAAGACTAGCGGTAGGGGGAATGAGCAGTTCTTC
.	TRBV5-1	TRBJ2-7	many	CASSLSPGPYEQYF	TGCGCCAGCAGCCTGTCCCCCGGGCCCTACGAGCAGTACTTC
TRBD2	TRBV27	TRBJ2-7	.	CASSPLGLAGPITYEQYF	TGTGCCAGCAGTCCCCTCGGGCTAGCGGGACCTATTACCTACGAGCAGTACTTC
TRBD1	TRBV4-3	TRBJ1-2	.	CTSSTTQQGVYGYTF	TGCACCAGCAGCACAACGCAACAGGGGGTCTATGGCTACACCTTC